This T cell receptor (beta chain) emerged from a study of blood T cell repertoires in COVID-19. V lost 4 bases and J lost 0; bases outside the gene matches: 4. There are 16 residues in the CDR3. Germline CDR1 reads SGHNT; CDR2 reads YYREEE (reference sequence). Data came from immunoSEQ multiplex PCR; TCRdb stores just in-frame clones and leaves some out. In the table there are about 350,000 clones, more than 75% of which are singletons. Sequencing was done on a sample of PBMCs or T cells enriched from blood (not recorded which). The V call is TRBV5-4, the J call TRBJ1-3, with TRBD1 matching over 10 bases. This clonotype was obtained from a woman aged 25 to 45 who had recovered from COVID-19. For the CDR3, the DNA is TGTGCCAGCAGCCCCGGACAGGGGGTCTCTGGAAACACCATATATTTT. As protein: CASSPGQGVSGNTIYF.